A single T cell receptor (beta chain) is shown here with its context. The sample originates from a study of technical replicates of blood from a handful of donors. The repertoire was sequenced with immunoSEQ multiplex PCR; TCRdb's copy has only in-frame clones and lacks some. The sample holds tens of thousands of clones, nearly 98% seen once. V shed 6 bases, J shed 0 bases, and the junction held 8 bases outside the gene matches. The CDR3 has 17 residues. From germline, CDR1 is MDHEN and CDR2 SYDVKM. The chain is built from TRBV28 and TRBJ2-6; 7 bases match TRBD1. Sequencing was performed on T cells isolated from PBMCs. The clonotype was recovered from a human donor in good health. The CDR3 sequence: CASRIQGKFSGANVLTF. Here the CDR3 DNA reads TGTGCCAGCAGAATACAGGGGAAATTCTCTGGGGCCAACGTCCTGACTTTC.